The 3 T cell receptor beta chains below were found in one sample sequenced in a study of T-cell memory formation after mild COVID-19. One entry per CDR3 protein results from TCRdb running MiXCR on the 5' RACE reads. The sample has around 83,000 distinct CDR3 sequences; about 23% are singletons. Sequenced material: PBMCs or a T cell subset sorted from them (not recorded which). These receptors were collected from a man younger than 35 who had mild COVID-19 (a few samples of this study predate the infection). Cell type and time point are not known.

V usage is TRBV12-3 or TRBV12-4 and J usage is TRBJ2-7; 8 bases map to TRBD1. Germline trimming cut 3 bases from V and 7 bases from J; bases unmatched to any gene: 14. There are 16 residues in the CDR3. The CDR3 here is CASSFGGGQALWEQYV. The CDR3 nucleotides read TGTGCCAGCAGTTTTGGAGGGGGACAGGCCCTATGGGAGCAGTACGTC.

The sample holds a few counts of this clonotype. This CDR3 is CASSLRGGMVNTEAFF. CDR3 bases: TGTGCCAGCAGCTTACGAGGGGGGATGGTGAACACTGAAGCTTTCTTT. The gene calls are TRBV7-2 and TRBJ1-1; the D gene is possibly TRBD1 (6 bases). Trimming took off 2 bases at V and 0 bases at J, with 13 bases between the two ends. This CDR3 contains 16 residues. From germline, CDR1 is SGHTA and CDR2 FQGNSA.

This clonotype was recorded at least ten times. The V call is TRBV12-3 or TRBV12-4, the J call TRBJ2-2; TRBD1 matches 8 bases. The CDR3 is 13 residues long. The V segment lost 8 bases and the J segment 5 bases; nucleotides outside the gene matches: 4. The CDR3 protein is CASQGARTGELFF. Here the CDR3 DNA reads TGTGCCAGCCAGGGGGCGCGTACCGGGGAGCTGTTTTTT.